This T cell receptor beta chain stems from a study of technical replicates of blood from a handful of donors. Sequencing used immunoSEQ multiplex PCR; TCRdb keeps in-frame clones, though not all of them. The repertoire has about 84,000 clones, around 97% of them found once; the top ten carry more than 0.15%. The V and J ends lost 0 bases and 5 bases, in that order; junction bases with no gene match: 19. Germline CDR1 SGHRS, CDR2 YFSETQ. The CDR3 has 20 residues. The TCR comes from a human donor in good health. Input material: T cells isolated from PBMCs. This chain uses TRBV5-1 with TRBJ2-2; TRBD1 agrees at 7 bases. CDR3 nucleotides: TGCGCCAGCAGCTTGGCGATATTTACAGGGGACCTCGAACGGACCGGGGAGCTGTTTTTT. Encoded protein: CASSLAIFTGDLERTGELFF.